This T cell receptor beta chain appears in the sequencing data of a study of shared clonotypes between healthy human individuals. As for this clone: One junction end disagrees with the germline gene, perhaps due to a read error.

This CDR3 comprises 11 residues. Germline-derived CDR1 and CDR2 are MDHEN and SYDVKM. Produced via immunoSEQ multiplex PCR; TCRdb's table is partial and in-frame only. Of 2 million to 3 million clones in the sample, approximately 93% are singletons; the top ten hold roughly 0.39%. The rearrangement uses TRBV28 and TRBJ2-7; D gene ambiguous. The clonotype originates from a man between 18 and 29 years old in good health. Some clones in this sample may be carry-over from other donors' samples. The sequenced sample consisted of naive CD4+ T cells from PBMCs. Subset defined: CD45RA+ positively selected. CDR3 protein: CVSAVSYEQYF. Here the CDR3 DNA reads TGTGTCAGCGCAGTATCATACGAGCAGTACTTC.